This T cell receptor beta chain is from a study of blood T cells in healthy people across ages. V lost 4 bases to trimming and J lost 2 bases, with 15 bases between them. The CDR3 is 15 amino acids. Germline CDR1 and CDR2: SGHRS and YFSETQ. Worth noting for this clonotype: The target antigen is unknown.

Every participating donor contributed 9.5 to 10 milliliters of peripheral blood through a draw. Next came a second PCR, run for about 7 to 12 cycles, which used a sample-barcoded 5' primer along with a J-beta primer mix. TCRdb re-analysed the 5' RACE reads in MiXCR, keeping a single row per CDR3 protein. This sample has under 1 million distinct CDR3 sequences, with around two fifths found just once. General study results and limits: Naive T cell percentage showed a strong correlation with TCR beta diversity. Estimated diversity across one million T cells was deemed an underestimate.

The chain employs TRBV5-1 and TRBJ2-5, with D unresolved. The source material was blood. The TCR was taken from a man between 60 and 75 years old in good health. The CDR3 here is CASSVGPTAQETQYF. The CDR3 DNA reads TGCGCCAGCAGCGTCGGACCAACGGCACAAGAGACCCAGTACTTC.